Listed below are T cell receptor beta chains from one sample, sequenced in a study of blood T cell repertoires in COVID-19. Only in-frame clones appear in the TCRdb table, and some are missing; sequencing was by immunoSEQ multiplex PCR. This sample yields 330,000 or so clones, of which about nine tenths are seen a single time; more than 7.5% belongs to the top ten. Sequencing was performed on peripheral blood. The receptors originated from a man aged 25-45 years with COVID-19, enrolled during active disease. Each CDR3 is given with its conserved first and last residue. The D gene is left open where the match is weak. Size is stated for part of the rows, as once, few or many counts, or as a class when the clone is expanded.

TRBJ2-7	TRBV7-2	-	-	TGTGCCAGCAGCCCGAGACAGGATAACTACGAGCAGTACTTC	CASSPRQDNYEQYF
TRBJ2-2	TRBV2	-	-	TGTGCCAGCAGTCGATGGGCGTCTGGAACCGGGGAGCTGTTTTTT	CASSRWASGTGELFF
TRBJ1-5	TRBV10-3	TRBD1	-	TGTGCCATCAGGGACAGGGTAAGTCAGCCCCAGCATTTT	CAIRDRVSQPQHF
TRBJ2-3	TRBV29-1	TRBD2	few	TGCAGCGTACCCTACGGGACTAGCGGGGGACATACGCAGTATTTT	CSVPYGTSGGHTQYF
TRBJ1-4	TRBV4-1	-	-	TGCGCCAGCAGCCTCGGAGACCTGGTGGCCGAAAAACTGTTTTTT	CASSLGDLVAEKLFF
TRBJ2-5	TRBV30	-	-	TGTGCCTGGAGTGTCGGAGCGGCTCTTCCAGAGACCCAGTACTTC	CAWSVGAALPETQYF
TRBJ2-5	TRBV7-2	-	-	TGTGCCAGCAGCTTAGGCGGGGCTGGGCAAGAGACCCAGTACTTC	CASSLGGAGQETQYF
TRBJ2-7	TRBV6-2/TRBV6-3	TRBD2	-	TGTGCCAGCAGTTACGGGACTAGCGTCTCCTACGAGCAGTACTTC	CASSYGTSVSYEQYF
TRBJ2-1	TRBV7-2	-	once	TGTGCCAGCAGCTTTACGGGATCCTACAATGAGCAGTTCTTC	CASSFTGSYNEQFF
TRBJ1-1	TRBV7-2	-	-	TGTGCCAGCAGCTTTCAGGGGATCACTGAAGCTTTCTTT	CASSFQGITEAFF
TRBJ1-2	TRBV6-5	TRBD1	-	TGTGCCAGCAGCCCCGGGACAGGGGGCTATGGCTACACCTTC	CASSPGTGGYGYTF
TRBJ1-2	TRBV29-1	-	-	TGCAGCGCTGGATTAATGGACAGCTATGGCTACACCTTC	CSAGLMDSYGYTF
TRBJ2-5	TRBV23-1	-	-	TGCGCCCTAACTGGCAGGGGCATACAAGAGACCCAGTACTTC	CALTGRGIQETQYF
TRBJ1-2	TRBV6-5	TRBD1	-	TGTGCCAGCAGTTCCCGGGACAGGGTTGGTGGCTACACCTTC	CASSSRDRVGGYTF
TRBJ1-1	TRBV28	-	-	TGTGCCAGCGGCCCCGACTCAAACACTGAAGCTTTCTTT	CASGPDSNTEAFF
TRBJ2-2	TRBV3-1/TRBV3-2	TRBD2	-	TGTGCCAGCACCAAGGGCGGGAGGGGGGACACCGGGGAGCTGTTTTTT	CASTKGGRGDTGELFF
TRBJ1-3	TRBV3-1/TRBV3-2	TRBD1	-	TGTGCCAGCAGCCAAGACAGGGGGCTTGGAAACACCATATATTTT	CASSQDRGLGNTIYF
TRBJ2-7	TRBV6-5	TRBD1	-	TGTGCCAGTAGGACAGGGCCAACCTACGAGCAGTACTTC	CASRTGPTYEQYF
TRBJ2-5	TRBV7-2	-	-	TGTGCCAGCAGCTTAGAGAGGGAGACCCAGTACTTC	CASSLERETQYF
TRBJ2-3	TRBV6-5	TRBD2	-	TGTGCCAGCAGGTCACTAGCGAGCGGTCCAGATACGCAGTATTTT	CASRSLASGPDTQYF
TRBJ1-2	TRBV5-5	-	-	TGTGCCAGCAGCTTGTGGCGGACGGGGGGCTATGGCTACACCTTC	CASSLWRTGGYGYTF
TRBJ1-2	TRBV19	TRBD1	-	TGTGCCAGTAGGGTGGACAGGGGGCGGAATGGCTACACCTTC	CASRVDRGRNGYTF
TRBJ1-1	TRBV25-1	TRBD1	-	TGTGCCAGCAGTGAGGTCGGGACAGTGAACACTGAAGCTTTCTTT	CASSEVGTVNTEAFF
TRBJ1-1	TRBV25-1	-	-	TGTGCCAGCAGTGAATATCAACAGGGAAGGGCTTTCTTT	CASSEYQQGRAFF
TRBJ2-2	TRBV15	TRBD2	-	TGTGCCACCAGTCCTGTCGGGACTAGCGAAAGAACCGGGGAGCTGTTTTTT	CATSPVGTSERTGELFF
TRBJ2-3	TRBV4-3	TRBD2	-	TGCGCCAGCAGTCGGGGTGCTAGCGGGGGCACAGATACGCAGTATTTT	CASSRGASGGTDTQYF
TRBJ2-7	TRBV7-9	TRBD1	-	TGTGCCAGCAGCCCCGGACAGGTGGAAAAGCAGTACTTC	CASSPGQVEKQYF
TRBJ1-5	TRBV28	-	-	TGTGCCAGCAGTTTAGAGGTGGCAGCCAATCAGCCCCAGCATTTT	CASSLEVAANQPQHF
TRBJ2-7	TRBV24-1	-	-	TGTGCCACCAGTGATTCGGACAGAAAAAGGAACGAGCAGTACTTC	CATSDSDRKRNEQYF
TRBJ2-3	TRBV11-1	TRBD2	once	TGTGCCAGCAGCTTTCTAGGTGGACTAGCTAAAGATACGCAGTATTTT	CASSFLGGLAKDTQYF
TRBJ1-2	TRBV5-5	-	-	TGTGCCAGCAGCTTGGACAGGTCGAACTATGGCTACACCTTC	CASSLDRSNYGYTF
TRBJ2-5	TRBV19	-	-	TGTGCCAGTAGTGGAACAGGGCAAGAGACCCAGTACTTC	CASSGTGQETQYF
TRBJ2-5	TRBV6-2/TRBV6-3	-	-	TGTGCCAGCAGTTCCGGGACTCGCTACCAAGAGACCCAGTACTTC	CASSSGTRYQETQYF
TRBJ2-1	TRBV19	-	-	TGTGCCAGTAGTCTGTACAATGAGCAGTTCTTC	CASSLYNEQFF
TRBJ2-6	TRBV10-3	TRBD1	-	TGTGCCATCAGTGCCAGGACAGGAATTAGCTCTGGGGCCAACGTCCTGACTTTC	CAISARTGISSGANVLTF
TRBJ1-6	TRBV5-8	-	-	TGTGCCAGCAGCTTGTTACGCGGGTTTCGATCCTATAATTCACCCCTCCACTTT	CASSLLRGFRSYNSPLHF
TRBJ1-2	TRBV5-6	TRBD1	-	TGTGCCAGCAGCCCGGGACAGGGGGCTGGGGGCTACACCTTC	CASSPGQGAGGYTF
TRBJ2-7	TRBV19	TRBD2	-	TGTGCCAGTAGTAAACACGCACCGGGACTAGCGGGAGGGCCCACCTACGAGCAGTACTTC	CASSKHAPGLAGGPTYEQYF
TRBJ2-7	TRBV9	TRBD1	-	TGTGCCAGCAGCGTAGTGGCTGGGACAGGGACTTACGAGCAGTACTTC	CASSVVAGTGTYEQYF
TRBJ1-2	TRBV24-1	-	few	TGTGCCACCAGTGGCGAGGGCGACTATGGCTACACCTTC	CATSGEGDYGYTF
TRBJ2-5	TRBV9	-	-	TGTGCCAGCAGCGTATCAAACCAAGAGACCCAGTACTTC	CASSVSNQETQYF
TRBJ2-5	TRBV6-2/TRBV6-3	TRBD2	-	TGTGCCAGCAGTTACCCCGGACTAGCGCTGACCCAAGAGACCCAGTACTTC	CASSYPGLALTQETQYF
TRBJ1-6	TRBV5-6	TRBD1	-	TGTGCCAGCAGCTTCCGCCGGGACAGTTACTCACCCCTCCACTTT	CASSFRRDSYSPLHF
TRBJ2-2	TRBV28	TRBD2	-	TGTGCCAGCAGTTTCCCTAGCGGGAGCGCCGGGGAGCTGTTTTTT	CASSFPSGSAGELFF
TRBJ1-2	TRBV7-9	-	-	TGTGCCAGCAGCTTAGAAGAGGGAATCTATGGCTACACCTTC	CASSLEEGIYGYTF
TRBJ1-2	TRBV5-5	-	-	TGTGCCAGCAGCTTGTCTGAGGGAACAGGGTTCGGAGGCTACACCTTC	CASSLSEGTGFGGYTF
TRBJ1-3	TRBV7-2	-	-	TGTGCCAGCAGCTTAGGTGCCCGGGTCTCCGGAAACACCATATATTTT	CASSLGARVSGNTIYF
TRBJ1-6	TRBV30	-	-	TGTGCCTGGAATCCGGGACTGGGTGAATGGTCACCCCTCCACTTT	CAWNPGLGEWSPLHF
TRBJ1-2	TRBV28	TRBD1	-	TGTGCCAGCAGTTCCGGGACAGAGCTCTATGGCTACACCTTC	CASSSGTELYGYTF
TRBJ2-3	TRBV5-1	-	-	TGCGCCAGCAGCCCGGGACACCCTGACACAGATACGCAGTATTTT	CASSPGHPDTDTQYF
TRBJ2-1	TRBV29-1	TRBD2	-	TGCAGCGTTGAGGGTAGCGGGGGAAGCCGGCAGTTCTTC	CSVEGSGGSRQFF
TRBJ2-3	TRBV2	TRBD2	-	TGTGCCAGCCGCGACGCGGGGGGGCCAACAGATACGCAGTATTTT	CASRDAGGPTDTQYF
TRBJ1-4	TRBV30	TRBD1	-	TGTGCCTGGAGTGCGGACAGGGGGCGCGTCGGGAATGAAAAACTGTTTTTT	CAWSADRGRVGNEKLFF